A single T cell receptor beta chain is shown here with its context. TCRdb processed the 5' RACE reads again and assigns one entry to each CDR3 protein, with no DNA. Its table records a few hundred thousand distinct CDR3 sequences. These data belong to a study of T cells expressing NK-cell markers. In germline, CDR1 is MNHNS, CDR2 SASEGT. The CDR3 is 15 residues long. This clonotype was obtained from a man between 18 and 35 years old in good health. Sequenced: blood T cells: a sorted CD56 or NKG2C T cell subset, CD4+ or CD8+ T cells, or bulk PBMC T cells (not recorded which). The chain has TRBV6-1 and TRBJ2-7; TCRdb proposes TRBD1, but this gene call is untestable without DNA. CDR3 amino acids: CASSPRTDLSYEQYF.